This T cell receptor beta chain came from a study of siplizumab effects on memory and regulatory T cells. Germline CDR1 and CDR2: MGHRA and YSYEKL. This CDR3 region has 16 residues. Trimming removed 1 base from V and 0 bases from J, with 12 bases in between. Clones were sequenced by immunoSEQ multiplex PCR, and TCRdb holds only the in-frame ones, with some missing. The sample contains over 60,000 clones, about 90% of which appear only once. The chain carries TRBV4-1 and TRBJ1-1, with D perhaps TRBD1 (5 bases). The receptor was derived from a human donor in good health. Material: CD8+ T cells sorted from blood. CDR3 region: CASSQAGTSLNTEAFF. The CDR3 region has the DNA TGCGCCAGCAGCCAAGCAGGGACCAGTTTGAACACTGAAGCTTTCTTT.